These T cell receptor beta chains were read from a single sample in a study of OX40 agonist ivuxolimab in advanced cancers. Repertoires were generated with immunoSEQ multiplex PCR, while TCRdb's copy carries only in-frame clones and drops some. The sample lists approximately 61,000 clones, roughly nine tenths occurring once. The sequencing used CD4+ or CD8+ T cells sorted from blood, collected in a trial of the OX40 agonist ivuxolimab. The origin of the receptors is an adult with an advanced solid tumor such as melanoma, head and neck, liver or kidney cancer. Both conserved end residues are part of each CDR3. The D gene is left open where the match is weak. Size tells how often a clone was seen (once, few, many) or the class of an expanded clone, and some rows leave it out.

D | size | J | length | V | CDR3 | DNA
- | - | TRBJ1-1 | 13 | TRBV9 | CASSVAGNTEAFF | TGTGCCAGCAGCGTAGCTGGGAACACTGAAGCTTTCTTT
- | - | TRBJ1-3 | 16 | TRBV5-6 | CASSSPRDRIGNTIYF | TGTGCCAGCAGCTCCCCCAGGGATAGGATTGGAAACACCATATATTTT
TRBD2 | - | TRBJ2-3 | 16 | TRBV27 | CASSFGQAGGPDTQYF | TGTGCCAGCAGTTTTGGCCAGGCGGGGGGCCCAGATACGCAGTATTTT
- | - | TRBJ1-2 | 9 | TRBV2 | CASSGGYTF | TGTGCCAGCAGTGGCGGCTACACCTTC
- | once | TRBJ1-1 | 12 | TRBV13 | CASSPQGAEAFF | TGTGCCAGCAGTCCACAGGGCGCCGAAGCTTTCTTT
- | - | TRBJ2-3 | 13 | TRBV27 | CASSLYFTDTQYF | TGTGCCAGCAGTTTATACTTCACAGATACGCAGTATTTT
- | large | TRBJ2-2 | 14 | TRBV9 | CASSVGPNAGELFF | TGTGCCAGCAGCGTAGGGCCGAACGCCGGGGAGCTGTTTTTT
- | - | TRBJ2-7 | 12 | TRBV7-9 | CASSRDFYEQYF | TGTGCCAGCAGCCGGGACTTCTACGAGCAGTACTTC
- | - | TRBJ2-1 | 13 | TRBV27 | CASSLNFYNEQFF | TGTGCCAGCAGTTTAAACTTCTACAATGAGCAGTTCTTC
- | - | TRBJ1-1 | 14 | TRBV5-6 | CASSLVGGGTEAFF | TGTGCCAGCAGCTTGGTGGGGGGTGGGACTGAAGCTTTCTTT
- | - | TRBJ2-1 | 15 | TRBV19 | CASSVGANTYNEQFF | TGTGCCAGTAGTGTCGGGGCGAATACCTACAATGAGCAGTTCTTC
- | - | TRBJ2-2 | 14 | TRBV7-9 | CASSPGGVTGELFF | TGTGCCAGCAGCCCGGGGGGCGTCACCGGGGAGCTGTTTTTT
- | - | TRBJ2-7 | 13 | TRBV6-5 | CASNPPGFNEQYF | TGTGCCAGCAATCCACCAGGGTTCAACGAGCAGTACTTC
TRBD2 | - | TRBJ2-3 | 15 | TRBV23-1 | CASPRLAGQTDTQYF | TGCGCCAGCCCCCGTCTAGCGGGGCAGACAGATACGCAGTATTTT
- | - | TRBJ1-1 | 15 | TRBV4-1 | CASSLLQGINTEAFF | TGCGCCAGCAGCCTCCTTCAGGGGATCAACACTGAAGCTTTCTTT
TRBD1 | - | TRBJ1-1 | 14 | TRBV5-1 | CASSPEQGRTEAFF | TGCGCCAGCAGCCCAGAACAGGGGAGGACTGAAGCTTTCTTT
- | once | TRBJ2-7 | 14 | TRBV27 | CASSLTGAGYEQYF | TGTGCCAGCAGTTTAACCGGGGCAGGATACGAGCAGTACTTC
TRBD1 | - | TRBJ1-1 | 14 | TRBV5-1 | CASSFRDRDTEAFF | TGCGCCAGCAGCTTCCGGGACAGAGACACTGAAGCTTTCTTT
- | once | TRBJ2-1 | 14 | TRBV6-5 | CASSFYQGYNEQFF | TGTGCCAGCAGTTTCTACCAGGGGTACAATGAGCAGTTCTTC
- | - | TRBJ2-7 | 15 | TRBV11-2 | CASSSMGLYSYEQYF | TGTGCCAGCAGCTCGATGGGACTCTACTCCTACGAGCAGTACTTC
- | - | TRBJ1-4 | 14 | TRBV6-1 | CASTNQADGEKLFF | TGTGCCAGCACCAATCAGGCAGACGGGGAAAAACTGTTTTTT
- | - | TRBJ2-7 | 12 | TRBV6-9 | CASKGVVYEQYF | TGTGCCAGCAAGGGGGTGGTCTACGAGCAGTACTTC
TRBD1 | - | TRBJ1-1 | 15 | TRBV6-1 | CASSPRQGVLTEAFF | TGTGCCAGCAGCCCCCGGCAGGGGGTACTAACTGAAGCTTTCTTT
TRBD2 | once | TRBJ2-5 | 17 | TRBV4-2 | CASSQPTSGGYQETQYF | TGTGCCAGCAGCCAGCCCACTAGCGGGGGGTACCAAGAGACCCAGTACTTC
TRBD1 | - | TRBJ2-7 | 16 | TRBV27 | CASSFSGQGYPYEQYF | TGTGCCAGCAGTTTTTCGGGACAGGGTTATCCCTACGAGCAGTACTTC
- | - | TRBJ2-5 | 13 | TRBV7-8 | CANVVAEKETQYF | TGTGCCAACGTTGTAGCGGAAAAAGAGACCCAGTACTTC
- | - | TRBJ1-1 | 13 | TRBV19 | CATHQGDHTEAFF | TGTGCCACCCACCAGGGAGATCATACTGAAGCTTTCTTT
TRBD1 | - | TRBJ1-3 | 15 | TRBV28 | CASSPTGGSGNTIYF | TGTGCCAGCAGTCCAACAGGGGGCTCTGGAAACACCATATATTTT
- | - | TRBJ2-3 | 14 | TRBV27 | CASSHSPGTDTQYF | TGTGCCAGCAGTCACTCCCCTGGCACAGATACGCAGTATTTT
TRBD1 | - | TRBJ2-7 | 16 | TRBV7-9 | CASSFGGTGDIYEQYF | TGTGCCAGCAGCTTTGGAGGGACAGGGGACATCTACGAGCAGTACTTC
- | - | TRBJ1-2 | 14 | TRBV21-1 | CASSKGHGGGGYTF | TGTGCCAGCAGCAAAGGTCACGGTGGGGGTGGCTACACCTTC
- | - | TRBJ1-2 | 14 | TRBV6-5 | CASSPGPTNYGYTF | TGTGCCAGCAGCCCCGGACCTACTAACTATGGCTACACCTTC
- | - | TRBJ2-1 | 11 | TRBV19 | CASTNSNEQFF | TGTGCCAGTACCAACAGTAATGAGCAGTTCTTC
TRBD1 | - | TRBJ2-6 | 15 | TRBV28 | CASRQGQDGANVLTF | TGTGCCAGCCGACAGGGGCAGGACGGGGCCAACGTCCTGACTTTC
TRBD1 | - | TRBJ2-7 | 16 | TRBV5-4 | CASSFPGQGWAYEQYF | TGTGCCAGCAGCTTCCCAGGACAGGGATGGGCCTACGAGCAGTACTTC
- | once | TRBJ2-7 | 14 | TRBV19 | CASSIAGASYEQYF | TGTGCCAGTAGTATAGCGGGAGCCTCCTACGAGCAGTACTTC
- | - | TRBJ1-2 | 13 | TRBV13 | CASSLRGAISYTF | TGTGCCAGCAGCTTGCGGGGGGCGATAAGCTACACCTTC
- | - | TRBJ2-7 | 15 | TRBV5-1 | CASSLEEGQVYEQYF | TGCGCCAGCAGCTTGGAAGAGGGCCAAGTTTACGAGCAGTACTTC
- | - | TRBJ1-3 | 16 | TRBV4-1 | CASNVSPRDSGNTIYF | TGCGCCAGCAACGTCTCCCCTCGGGACTCTGGAAACACCATATATTTT
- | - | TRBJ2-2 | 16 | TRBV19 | CASSIRGGAYTGELFF | TGTGCCAGTAGTATACGTGGGGGGGCTTACACCGGGGAGCTGTTTTTT
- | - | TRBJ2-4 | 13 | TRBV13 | CASSSDGWDIQYF | TGTGCCAGCAGCTCGGACGGTTGGGACATTCAGTACTTC
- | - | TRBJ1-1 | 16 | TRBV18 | CASSPPSAEANTEAFF | TGTGCCAGCTCACCACCGTCAGCCGAAGCGAACACTGAAGCTTTCTTT
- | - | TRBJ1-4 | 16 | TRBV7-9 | CASSSTVIFPNEKLFF | TGTGCCAGCAGCTCCACCGTAATCTTCCCTAATGAAAAACTGTTTTTT
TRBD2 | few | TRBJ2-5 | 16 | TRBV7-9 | CASTPTGLAGQETQYF | TGTGCCAGCACCCCGACCGGACTAGCGGGGCAAGAGACCCAGTACTTC
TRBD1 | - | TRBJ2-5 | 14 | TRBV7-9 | CASSPTGFQETQYF | TGTGCCAGCAGTCCGACAGGGTTCCAAGAGACCCAGTACTTC
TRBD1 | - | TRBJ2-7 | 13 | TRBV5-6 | CASSPDRGYEQYF | TGTGCCAGCAGCCCTGACAGGGGCTACGAGCAGTACTTC
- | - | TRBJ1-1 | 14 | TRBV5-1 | CASSLVGWDTEAFF | TGCGCCAGCAGCTTGGTGGGTTGGGACACTGAAGCTTTCTTT